A selection of T cell receptor beta chains follows, all from one sample in a study of blood T cell repertoires in COVID-19. This table comes from immunoSEQ multiplex PCR, and its TCRdb copy is limited to in-frame clones, with some not included. This table has 200,000 to 300,000 clones, roughly 84% appearing once. Material for sequencing was peripheral blood. All receptors come from a man aged 40-55 years who had recovered from COVID-19. Each CDR3 is given with its conserved first and last residue. D genes are given only for firm matches. Clone size is given for some rows only: seen once, a few or many times, or a class if the clone is expanded.

size	V	D	J	CDR3	DNA
-	TRBV6-5	TRBD1	TRBJ1-1	CASRQTGTGSTEAFF	TGTGCCAGCAGACAGACCGGGACAGGCAGCACTGAAGCTTTCTTT
-	TRBV27	-	TRBJ2-7	CASSLLGASYEQYF	TGTGCCAGCAGTCTTCTAGGGGCGTCCTACGAGCAGTACTTC
-	TRBV3-1/TRBV3-2	TRBD2	TRBJ2-7	CASSQRISGLAVNYEQYF	TGTGCCAGCAGCCAAAGAATCTCGGGACTAGCGGTTAACTACGAGCAGTACTTC
-	TRBV7-2	-	TRBJ1-2	CASSLPGISYGYTF	TGTGCCAGCAGCTTACCAGGGATTAGCTATGGCTACACCTTC
-	TRBV18	-	TRBJ1-1	CASSSQRSGPSNTEAFF	TGTGCCAGCTCATCCCAACGTTCTGGGCCATCGAACACTGAAGCTTTCTTT
once	TRBV5-4	TRBD2	TRBJ2-2	CASSSPGAGGPNTGELFF	TGTGCCAGCAGCTCTCCGGGGGCGGGAGGGCCGAACACCGGGGAGCTGTTTTTT
-	TRBV11-2	TRBD1	TRBJ1-1	CASSPRGGTASNTEAFF	TGTGCCAGCAGCCCCCGAGGGGGGACAGCCTCTAACACTGAAGCTTTCTTT
-	TRBV7-9	TRBD1	TRBJ1-2	CASSARQGANHGYTF	TGTGCCAGCAGCGCAAGACAGGGGGCAAATCATGGCTACACCTTC
-	TRBV29-1	TRBD2	TRBJ2-1	CSVHGAGPYNEQFF	TGCAGCGTCCACGGAGCGGGACCCTACAATGAGCAGTTCTTC
-	TRBV7-2	-	TRBJ1-2	CASSRQRQFGGYTF	TGTGCCAGCAGCCGTCAGAGACAGTTTGGTGGCTACACCTTC